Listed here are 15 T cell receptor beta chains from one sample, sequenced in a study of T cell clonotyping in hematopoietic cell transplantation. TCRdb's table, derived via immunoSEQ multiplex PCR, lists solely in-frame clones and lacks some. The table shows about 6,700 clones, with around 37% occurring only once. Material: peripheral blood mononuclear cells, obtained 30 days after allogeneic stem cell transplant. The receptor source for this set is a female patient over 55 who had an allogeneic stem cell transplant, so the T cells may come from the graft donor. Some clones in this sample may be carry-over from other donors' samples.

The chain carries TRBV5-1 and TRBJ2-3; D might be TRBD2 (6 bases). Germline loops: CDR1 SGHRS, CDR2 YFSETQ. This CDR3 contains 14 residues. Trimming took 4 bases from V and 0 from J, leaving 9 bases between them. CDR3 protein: CASSVGTSTDTQYF. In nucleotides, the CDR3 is TGCGCCAGCAGCGTCGGGACTAGCACAGATACGCAGTATTTT.

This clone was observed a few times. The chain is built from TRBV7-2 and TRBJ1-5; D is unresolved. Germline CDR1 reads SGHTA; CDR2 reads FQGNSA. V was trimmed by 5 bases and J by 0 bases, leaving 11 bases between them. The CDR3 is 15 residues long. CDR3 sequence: CASSADYYSNQPQHF. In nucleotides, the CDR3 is TGTGCCAGCAGCGCCGACTATTATAGCAATCAGCCCCAGCATTTT.

The CDR3 here is CASSALAGGNNEQFF. The CDR3 DNA reads as TGCGCCAGCAGCGCCTTAGCGGGAGGTAACAATGAGCAGTTCTTC. This sequence joins TRBV4-1 and TRBJ2-1; 10 nucleotides match TRBD2. The V segment lost 5 bases and the J segment 5 bases; nucleotides outside the gene matches: 6. This CDR3 has 15 amino acids. CDR1 and CDR2 from the germline V gene are MGHRA and YSYEKL.

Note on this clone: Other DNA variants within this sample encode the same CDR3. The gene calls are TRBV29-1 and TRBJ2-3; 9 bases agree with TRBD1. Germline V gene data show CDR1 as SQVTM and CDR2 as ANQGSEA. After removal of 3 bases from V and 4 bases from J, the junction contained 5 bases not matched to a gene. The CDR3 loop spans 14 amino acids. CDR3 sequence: CSVDPGQGSDTQYF. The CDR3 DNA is TGCAGCGTTGACCCGGGACAGGGCTCAGATACGCAGTATTTT.

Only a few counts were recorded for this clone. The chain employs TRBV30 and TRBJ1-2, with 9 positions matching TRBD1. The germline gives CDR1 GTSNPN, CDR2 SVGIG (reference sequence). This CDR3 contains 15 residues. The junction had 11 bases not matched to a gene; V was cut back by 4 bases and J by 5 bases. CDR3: CAWTEDGTGSYGYTF. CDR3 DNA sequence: TGTGCCTGGACCGAGGATGGGACAGGGTCGTATGGCTACACCTTC.

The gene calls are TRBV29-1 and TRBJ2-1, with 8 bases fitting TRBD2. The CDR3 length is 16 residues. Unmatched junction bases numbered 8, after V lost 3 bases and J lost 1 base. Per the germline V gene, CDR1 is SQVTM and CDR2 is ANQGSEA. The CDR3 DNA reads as TGCAGCGTTGAGACCCAGCGGGAGTGGTCCTACAATGAGCAGTTCTTC. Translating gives CSVETQREWSYNEQFF.

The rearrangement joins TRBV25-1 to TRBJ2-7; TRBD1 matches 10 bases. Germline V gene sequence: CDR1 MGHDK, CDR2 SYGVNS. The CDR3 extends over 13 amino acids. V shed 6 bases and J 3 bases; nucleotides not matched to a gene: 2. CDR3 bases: TGTGCCAGCAGGGGGACAGGGGTCTACGAGCAGTACTTC. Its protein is CASRGTGVYEQYF.

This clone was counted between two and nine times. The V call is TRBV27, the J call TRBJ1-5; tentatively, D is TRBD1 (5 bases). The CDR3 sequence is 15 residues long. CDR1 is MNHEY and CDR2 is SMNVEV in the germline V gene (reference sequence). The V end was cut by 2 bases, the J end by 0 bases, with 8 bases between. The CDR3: CASSLTGDSNQPQHF. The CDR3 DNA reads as TGTGCCAGCAGTTTAACGGGGGATAGCAATCAGCCCCAGCATTTT.

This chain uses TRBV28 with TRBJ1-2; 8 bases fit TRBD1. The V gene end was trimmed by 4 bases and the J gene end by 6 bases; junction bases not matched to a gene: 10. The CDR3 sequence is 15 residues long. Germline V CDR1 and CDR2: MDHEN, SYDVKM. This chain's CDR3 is CASSSPGGGKHGYTF. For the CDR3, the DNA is TGTGCCAGCAGTTCCCCAGGGGGCGGGAAGCATGGCTACACCTTC.

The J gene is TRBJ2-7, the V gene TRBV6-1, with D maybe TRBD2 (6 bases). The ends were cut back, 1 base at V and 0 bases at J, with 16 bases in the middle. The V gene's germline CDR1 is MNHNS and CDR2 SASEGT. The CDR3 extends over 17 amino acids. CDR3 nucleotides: TGTGCCAGCAGTGAAGTGCCTTATGACGGGAGCTCCTACGAGCAGTACTTC. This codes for CASSEVPYDGSSYEQYF.

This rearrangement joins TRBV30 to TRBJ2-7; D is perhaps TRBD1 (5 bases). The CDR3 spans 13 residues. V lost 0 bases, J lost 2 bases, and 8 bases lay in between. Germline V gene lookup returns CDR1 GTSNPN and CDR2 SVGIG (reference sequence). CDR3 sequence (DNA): TGTGCCTGGAGTGTGGGCAGGGCCTACGAGCAGTACTTC. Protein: CAWSVGRAYEQYF.

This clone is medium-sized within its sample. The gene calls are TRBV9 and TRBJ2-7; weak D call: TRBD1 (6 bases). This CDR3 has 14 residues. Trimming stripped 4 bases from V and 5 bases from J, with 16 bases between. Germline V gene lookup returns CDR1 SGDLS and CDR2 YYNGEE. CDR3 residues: CASSPWDTGNEQYF. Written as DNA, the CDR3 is TGTGCCAGCAGCCCTTGGGACACGGGTAACGAGCAGTACTTC.

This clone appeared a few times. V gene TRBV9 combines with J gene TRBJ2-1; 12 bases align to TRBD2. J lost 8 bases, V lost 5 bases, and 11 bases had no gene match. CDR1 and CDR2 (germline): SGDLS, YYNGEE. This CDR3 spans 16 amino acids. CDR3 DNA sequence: TGTGCCAGCAGTCTCCCCCGGACTAGCGGGAACTATGAGCAGTTCTTC. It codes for CASSLPRTSGNYEQFF.

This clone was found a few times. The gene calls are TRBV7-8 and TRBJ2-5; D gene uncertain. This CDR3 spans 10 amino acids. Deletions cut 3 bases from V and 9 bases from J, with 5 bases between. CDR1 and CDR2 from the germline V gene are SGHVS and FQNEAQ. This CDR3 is CASSFNPQYF. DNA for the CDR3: TGTGCCAGCAGCTTTAATCCCCAGTACTTC. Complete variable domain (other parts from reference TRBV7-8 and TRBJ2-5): GAGVSQSPRYKVAKRGQDVALRCDPISGHVSLFWYQQALGQGPEFLTYFQNEAQLDKSGLPSDRFFAERPEGSVSTLKIQRTQQEDSAVYLCASSFNPQYFGPGTRLLVL.

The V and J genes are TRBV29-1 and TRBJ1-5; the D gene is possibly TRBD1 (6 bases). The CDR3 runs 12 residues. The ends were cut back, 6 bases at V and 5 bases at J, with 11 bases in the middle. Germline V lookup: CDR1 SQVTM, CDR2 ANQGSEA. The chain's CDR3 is CSVNRVHQPQHF. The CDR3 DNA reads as TGCAGCGTGAACAGGGTGCATCAGCCCCAGCATTTT.